One and the same sample provided the 7 T cell receptor beta chains below, sequenced in a study of vaccination and CD4 T cells after COVID-19 (dated by TCRdb to the early 2020s). Their antigens remain unidentified. The treatment or condition tag for this specimen amounts to: approximately nine-day PBMC culture with coronavirus spike peptide pools or control peptides (ViraFEST assay). CD4+ T cells from unexposed donors were collected before the COVID-19 pandemic (2011-2018). Library preparation used PCR. Sequencing took place on an Illumina iSeq 100. TCR sequencing of DNA from cultured CD4+ T cells used the Oncomine TCR Beta short-read assay at the Johns Hopkins FTIC core. TCRdb passed the public sequencing reads through fastp at Q25 and MiXCR, retaining productive beta sequences. All rows with the same CDR3 protein become a single entry with the most common DNA and genes. In all, the sample holds more than 6,000 distinct CDR3 sequences, and approximately 35% of those were seen once. Less than 45% of the sample comes from the top ten.

The sequencing sample was made of CD4+ T cells from blood, cultured in vitro. These receptors originate from a human donor in good health.

V usage is TRBV12-3 or TRBV12-4 and J usage is TRBJ2-2; no firm D call. Trimming pared 1 base from V and 2 bases from J, leaving 8 bases between. This CDR3 comprises 15 residues. CDR3 region: CASSLGRANTGELFF. CDR3 DNA sequence: TGTGCCAGCAGTTTAGGTCGAGCTAACACCGGGGAGCTGTTTTTT.

The chain joins TRBV5-1 to TRBJ2-3; D call uncertain. V lost 0 bases to trimming and J lost 1 base, with 9 bases between them. Germline V CDR1 and CDR2: SGHRS, YFSETQ. This CDR3 has 15 amino acids. The CDR3 bases are TGCGCCAGCAGCTTGGGGGCTGAGGGCACAGATACGCAGTATTTT. Translation gives CASSLGAEGTDTQYF.

This clonotype turned up a few times. The chain employs TRBV7-2 and TRBJ1-2, with 8 bases fitting TRBD1. Germline CDR1 SGHTA, CDR2 FQGNSA. This CDR3 comprises 13 residues. The J segment lost 8 bases and the V segment lost 5 bases, leaving 7 bases of the junction unmatched. CDR3 sequence (DNA): TGTGCCAGCAGCCCCGACAGGGGTGAGGGCTACACCTTC. It translates to CASSPDRGEGYTF.

The chain employs TRBV6-1 and TRBJ2-7, with a possible D match to TRBD2 (5 bases). CDR1 is MNHNS, CDR2 SASEGT, per germline. The V end was cut by 5 bases, the J end by 3 bases, with 14 bases between. The CDR3 sequence is 14 residues long. CDR3 coding DNA: TGTGCCAGCAGTAACGACCCAGGAGGCTACGAGCAGTACTTC. Translated: CASSNDPGGYEQYF.

This clonotype was seen more than once but under ten times. V gene TRBV20-1 combines with J gene TRBJ2-1; 10 positions match TRBD2. Germline V gene lookup returns CDR1 DFQATT and CDR2 SNEGSKA (reference sequence). The length of the CDR3 is 15 residues. Unmatched junction bases numbered 6, after V lost 3 bases and J lost 4 bases. For the CDR3, the DNA is TGCAGTGCTAGGGATACTAGCGGGGTTTACAATGAGCAGTTCTTC. Translating gives CSARDTSGVYNEQFF.

This clonotype rates as medium-sized (0.01 to 0.1%). The chain couples TRBV7-8 to TRBJ1-2; D perhaps matches TRBD1 (6 bases). This CDR3 has 16 residues. The germline V and J ends were trimmed by 1 base and 4 bases, with 16 bases remaining between them. CDR1 is SGHVS and CDR2 is FQNEAQ in the germline V gene. Written as DNA, the CDR3 is TGTGCCAGCAGCTTAGGAGGGGGAGGTAGTTTCTATGGCTACACCTTC. Amino acids: CASSLGGGGSFYGYTF.

The rearrangement links TRBV1 to TRBJ1-1. TRBV1 is reported as a pseudogene. CDR3 length: 16 amino acids. The CDR3 spells CTSSKDRSTTRGGAFF. The CDR3 bases are TGCACCAGCAGCAAAGACAGATCCACAACACGGGGAGGAGCTTTCTTT.